This T cell receptor beta chain was profiled in a study of T cell responses to AZD1222 COVID-19 vaccine. V was shortened by 4 bases and J by 6 bases, with 15 bases between the two germline ends. CDR1 and CDR2 (germline): MGHRA, YSYEKL. The CDR3 is 14 residues long. Data came from immunoSEQ multiplex PCR; TCRdb stores just in-frame clones and leaves some out. The sample contains over 100,000 clones, 75% to 90% of which appear only once. Material: peripheral blood, obtained on day 0 of AZD1222 vaccination. The TCR was taken from an adult in good health. The chain is built from TRBV4-1 and TRBJ1-1; a possible D gene is TRBD1 (5 bases). For the CDR3, the DNA is TGCGCCAGCAGCCCCGGGACGATGGGGGCTGAAGCTTTCTTT. Encoded protein: CASSPGTMGAEAFF.